This entry is about one T cell receptor beta chain. Its target is unknown. The junction differs from germline at one of its ends, possibly a read error. TCRbeta libraries were built with three rounds of nested PCR, modified from ARM-PCR. TCRdb fed the multiplex PCR reads into MiXCR, producing one record per CDR3 protein. The sample shows approximately 150,000 distinct CDR3 sequences, about 71% of them seen only once. This CDR3 has 16 amino acids. Germline V gene data show CDR1 as DFQATT and CDR2 as SNEGSKA (reference sequence). No cell sorting was done before RNA was extracted from the tissue. The source of the sample is a study of tumor and adjacent non-tumor tissue in lung cancer. Study observations and caveats: TCR diversity was significantly greater in tumor than normal lung tissue.

This sequence originates from a man in his 60s with small cell lung cancer. The sequenced material came from lung tumor tissue. The rearrangement links TRBV20-1 to TRBJ2-3; the match to TRBD2 covers 11 bases. CDR3 sequence reads: CTASGGRGREADTQYF. DNA for the CDR3: TGCACTGCTAGCGGGGGGCGTGGGAGGGAGGCAGATACGCAGTATTTT.